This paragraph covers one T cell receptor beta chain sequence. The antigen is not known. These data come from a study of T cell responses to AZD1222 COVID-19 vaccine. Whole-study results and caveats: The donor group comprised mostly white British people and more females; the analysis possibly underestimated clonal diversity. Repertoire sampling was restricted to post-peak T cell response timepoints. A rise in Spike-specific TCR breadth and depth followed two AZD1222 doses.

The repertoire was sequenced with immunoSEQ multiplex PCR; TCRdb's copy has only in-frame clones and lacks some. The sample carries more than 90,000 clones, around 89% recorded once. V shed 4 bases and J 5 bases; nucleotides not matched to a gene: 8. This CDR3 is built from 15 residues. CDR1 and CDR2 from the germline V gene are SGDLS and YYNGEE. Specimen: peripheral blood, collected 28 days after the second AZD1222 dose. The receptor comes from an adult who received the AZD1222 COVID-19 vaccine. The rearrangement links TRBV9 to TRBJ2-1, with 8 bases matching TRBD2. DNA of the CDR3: TGTGCCAGCAGCCCTGGGCTAGCGGGCAACAATGAGCAGTTCTTC. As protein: CASSPGLAGNNEQFF.